This T cell receptor (beta chain) was identified during a study of beta chain features in type 1 diabetes. In the study overall: The study found patients and healthy donors alike in age, gender and cell yields. Overall study findings and caveats: A PCR bias possibly favoring shorter templates would apply equally to patients and controls. More deletions and fewer insertions at VDJ junctions were seen in type 1 diabetes patients.

Germline V gene data show CDR1 as SEHNR and CDR2 as FQNEAQ (reference sequence). The CDR3 extends over 15 amino acids. Sequencing targeted expressed TCRB transcripts, as all isolated RNA had been reverse transcribed. Profiled with immunoSEQ multiplex PCR; TCRdb holds only in-frame clones, not every one. This table holds about 240,000 clones, 25% to 30% found once. As concerns this clone: No antigen is known for it.

Sequencing was performed on central memory CD4+ T cells from blood. V and J are TRBV7-9 and TRBJ1-2, with TRBD1 identical over 10 bases. The receptor was isolated from a man aged 25 to 40 in good health. The CDR3 protein is CAGTRDRGPTSGYTF. The CDR3 DNA follows: TGTGCGGGAACGAGGGACAGGGGACCCACTTCTGGCTACACCTTC.